The present T cell receptor beta chain was sequenced within a study of blood T cell repertoires in COVID-19. At the level of the study: From the United States, Italy and Spain came samples of acute and convalescent COVID-19. The cDNA or gDNA used as material had been derived from T cells, B-cell-depleted T cells, or PBMCs.

As handled by the study authors: Counts of nucleated cells, estimated from reference gene primer amplification, were obtained. The method was immunoSEQ multiplex PCR; TCRdb's version includes in-frame clones alone and lacks a portion of them. From that table come the V and J calls and clone size; the DNA was used to work out D and trimming. The sample carries over 100,000 clones, about 89% recorded once. This clone was picked up a small number of times. The receptor was isolated from a man in his fifties or sixties with active COVID-19. Sequencing was performed on peripheral blood.

The DNA for the CDR3 is TGTGCCAGTAGTCCTGTTGACAGCTCTGGAAACACCATATATTTT. Translation: CASSPVDSSGNTIYF. This chain connects TRBV19 to TRBJ1-3, with D maybe TRBD1 (5 bases). Per germline, CDR1 LNHDA and CDR2 SQIVND (reference sequence). V lost 5 bases and J 0 bases, leaving 11 bases between the germline ends. The CDR3 has 15 residues.